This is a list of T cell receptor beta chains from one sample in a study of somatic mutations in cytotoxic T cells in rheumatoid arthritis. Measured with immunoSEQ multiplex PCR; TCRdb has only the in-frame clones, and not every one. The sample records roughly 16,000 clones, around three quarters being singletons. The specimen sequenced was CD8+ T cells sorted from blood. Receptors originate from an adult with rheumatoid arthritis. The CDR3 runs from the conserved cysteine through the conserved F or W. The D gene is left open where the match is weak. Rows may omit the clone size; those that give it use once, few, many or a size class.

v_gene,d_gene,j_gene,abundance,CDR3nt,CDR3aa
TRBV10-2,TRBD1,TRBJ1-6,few,TGCGCCAGCAGTGAGATTTCGACAGGGGGCAAATCACCCCTCCACTTT,CASSEISTGGKSPLHF
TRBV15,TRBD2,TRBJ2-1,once,TGTGCCACCAGCAGAGGCCCTACGACTAGCGGCTACAATGAGCAGTTCTTC,CATSRGPTTSGYNEQFF
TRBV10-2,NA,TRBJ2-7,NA,TGCGCCAGCAGTGAGAGCTACGAGCAGTACTTC,CASSESYEQYF
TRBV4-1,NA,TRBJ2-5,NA,TGCGCCAGCAGCCAAGGGATGGGGTGGACCCAGTACTTC,CASSQGMGWTQYF
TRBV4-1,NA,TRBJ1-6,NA,TGCGCCAGCAGCCAAGAGATTTCGGTAACGGGGTATAATTCACCCCTCCACTTT,CASSQEISVTGYNSPLHF
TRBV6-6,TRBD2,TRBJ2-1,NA,TGTGCCAGCGAACTAGCGGGGGTTTACAATGAGCAGTTCTTC,CASELAGVYNEQFF
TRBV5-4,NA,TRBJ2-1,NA,TGTGCCAGCAGTTATTCGAAGTCCTCCTACAATGAGCAGTTCTTC,CASSYSKSSYNEQFF
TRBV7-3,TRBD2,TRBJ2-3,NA,TGTGCCAGCAGCTTCGGCGGGGGGGCAGGGGATACGCAGTATTTT,CASSFGGGAGDTQYF
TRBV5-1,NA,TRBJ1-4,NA,TGCGCCAGCAGGCCCGCCCAGGGGAATAGAGAAAAACTGTTTTTT,CASRPAQGNREKLFF
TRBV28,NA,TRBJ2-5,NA,TGTGCCAGCAGTCCGATGGGTTGGACCCAGTACTTC,CASSPMGWTQYF
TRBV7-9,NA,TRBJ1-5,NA,TGTGCCAGCAGCTTAGTTGGGGGAAGCAATCAGCCCCAGCATTTT,CASSLVGGSNQPQHF
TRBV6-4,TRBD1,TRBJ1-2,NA,TGTGCCAGCACCCAAGGACAGGGGGCCTATGGCTACACCTTC,CASTQGQGAYGYTF
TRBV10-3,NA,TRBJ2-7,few,TGTGCCATCAGTGAGTCGACCGGTACCGAGCAGTACTTC,CAISESTGTEQYF
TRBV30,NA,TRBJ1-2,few,TGTGCCTGGAGTGCCCTGACAGTAAACTATGGCTACACCTTC,CAWSALTVNYGYTF
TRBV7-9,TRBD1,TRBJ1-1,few,TGTGCCAGCAGCCGAGGGACAGGGGGCGCTTCCGCTTTCTTT,CASSRGTGGASAFF
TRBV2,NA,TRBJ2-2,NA,TGTGCCAGCAGTGTCTACAACACCGGGGAGCTGTTTTTT,CASSVYNTGELFF
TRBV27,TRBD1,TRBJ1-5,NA,TGTGCCAGCAGTTTACCCAGGACAGGGCGAAATTACTATAGCAATCAGCCCCAGCATTTT,CASSLPRTGRNYYSNQPQHF
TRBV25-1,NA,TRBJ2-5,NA,TGTGCCACCCTGGGGGGTTTGGAGACCCAGTACTTC,CATLGGLETQYF
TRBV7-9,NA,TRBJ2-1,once,TGTGCCAGCAGCGGCCTCGCACAGGGCCCCTACAATGAGCAGTTCTTC,CASSGLAQGPYNEQFF
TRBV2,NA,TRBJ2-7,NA,TGTGCCAGCAGTGAAGCGCTATACGGGGGTGGCTCCGAGCAGTACTTC,CASSEALYGGGSEQYF
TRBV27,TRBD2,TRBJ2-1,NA,TGTGCCAGCAGGAGCGGGGGGATCTACAATGAGCAGTTCTTC,CASRSGGIYNEQFF
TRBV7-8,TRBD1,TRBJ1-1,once,TGTGCCAGCAGCGAGCGACAGGGCCTGAACACTGAAGCTTTCTTT,CASSERQGLNTEAFF
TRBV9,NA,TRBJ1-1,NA,TGTGCCAGCAGCGGGACAGATGGGGCTTTCTTT,CASSGTDGAFF
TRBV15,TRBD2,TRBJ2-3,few,TGTGCCACCAGCGGTCTCACTAGCGGGGACCCCACAGATACGCAGTATTTT,CATSGLTSGDPTDTQYF
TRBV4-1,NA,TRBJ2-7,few,TGCGCCAGCAGCCCACGCGCGGGTGGTAGCTACGAGCAGTACTTC,CASSPRAGGSYEQYF
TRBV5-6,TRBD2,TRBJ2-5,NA,TGTGCCAGCAGGTTGGGACTAGCGATAGAGACCCAGTACTTC,CASRLGLAIETQYF
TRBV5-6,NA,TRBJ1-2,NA,TGTGCCAGCAGCTTGGGGACCGGTTCATATGGCTACACCTTC,CASSLGTGSYGYTF
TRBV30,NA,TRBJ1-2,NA,TGTGCCTGGAGTTTCGGCCCGAGAGGCTACACCTTC,CAWSFGPRGYTF
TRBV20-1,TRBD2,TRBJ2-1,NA,TGCAGTGCTAGGGGGGGGAATGAGCAGTTCTTC,CSARGGNEQFF
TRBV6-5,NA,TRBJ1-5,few,TGTGCCAGCAGCCCACATGGGGAGGGACAGCCCCAGCATTTT,CASSPHGEGQPQHF
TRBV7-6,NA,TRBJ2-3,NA,TGTGCCAGCAGCCCGGGGACTCAAAATACGCAGTATTTT,CASSPGTQNTQYF
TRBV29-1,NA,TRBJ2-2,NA,TGCAGCGCCATACAGGGAGTTTCCACCGGGGAGCTGTTTTTT,CSAIQGVSTGELFF
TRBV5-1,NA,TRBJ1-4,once,TGCGCCAGCAGCCTTTCGACGGATCCAACTAATGAAAAACTGTTTTTT,CASSLSTDPTNEKLFF
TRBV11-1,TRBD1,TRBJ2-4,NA,TGTGCCAGCAGTTCACAGGGGGATCTAGCCAAAAACATTCAGTACTTC,CASSSQGDLAKNIQYF
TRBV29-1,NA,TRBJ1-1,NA,TGCAGCGCCACGACGTGGGCAGGGCTTATGAACACTGAAGCTTTCTTT,CSATTWAGLMNTEAFF
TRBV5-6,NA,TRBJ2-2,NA,TGTGCCAGCAGCTTTGGTGGAAGCGGGGAGCTGTTTTTT,CASSFGGSGELFF
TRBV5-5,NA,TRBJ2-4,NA,TGTGCCAGCAGCGGTACAGGGTGGGACATTCAGTACTTC,CASSGTGWDIQYF
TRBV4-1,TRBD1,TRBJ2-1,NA,TGCGCCAGCAGCCCGAGGGGGCTTGAGCAGTTCTTC,CASSPRGLEQFF
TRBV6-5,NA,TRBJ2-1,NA,TGTGCCAGCAGTTACTCTAACATTAACAATGAGCAGTTCTTC,CASSYSNINNEQFF
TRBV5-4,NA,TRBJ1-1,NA,TGTGCCAGCAGCCCCCTCGTCAGAACAGTGGAAAACACTGAAGCTTTCTTT,CASSPLVRTVENTEAFF
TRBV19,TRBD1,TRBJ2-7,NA,TGTGCCAGTAGTGGACCCGGGACAGGGGAATCCTACGAGCAGTACTTC,CASSGPGTGESYEQYF
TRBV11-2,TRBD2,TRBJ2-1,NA,TGTGCCAGCAGCTTAGAACTAGCGGGGGTCGATGAGCAGTTCTTC,CASSLELAGVDEQFF
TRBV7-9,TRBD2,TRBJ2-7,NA,TGTGCCAGCAGCTTACGGCCGGGACTAGCGGGGGGAGTCGAGCAGTACTTC,CASSLRPGLAGGVEQYF
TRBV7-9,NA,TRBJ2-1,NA,TGTGCCAGCAGCATTAGCGATGAGCAGTTCTTC,CASSISDEQFF
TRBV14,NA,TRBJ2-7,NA,TGTGCCAGCAGCCAAGGCTTGGTGGGCTACGAGCAGTACTTC,CASSQGLVGYEQYF
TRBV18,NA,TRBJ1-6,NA,TGTGCCAGCTCACCTCCCGGGACCTTTAATTCACCCCTCCACTTT,CASSPPGTFNSPLHF
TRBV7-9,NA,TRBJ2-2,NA,TGTGCCACATTCGGATGGCCAGGGATCACCGGGGAGCTGTTTTTT,CATFGWPGITGELFF
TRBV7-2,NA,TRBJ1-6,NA,TGTGCCAGCAGCCCCTCCCGCAGGGTTCCGGCCTCCTACTCACCCCTCCACTTT,CASSPSRRVPASYSPLHF
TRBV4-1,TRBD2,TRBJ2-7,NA,TGCGCCAGCAGCCAAGTCGGGGGACTAGCGGGGGGCAAAACCTACGAGCAGTACTTC,CASSQVGGLAGGKTYEQYF
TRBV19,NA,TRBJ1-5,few,TGTGCCAGTAGCCTATCCAGAGTTTATAGCAATCAGCCCCAGCATTTT,CASSLSRVYSNQPQHF
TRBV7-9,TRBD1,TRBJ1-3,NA,TGTGCCAGCAGCTCGACCTTAACAGGGGGAGGTTTTGGAAACACCATATATTTT,CASSSTLTGGGFGNTIYF
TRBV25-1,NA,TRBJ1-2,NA,TGTGCCAGCGGAGGAGTCACGGACTATGGCTACACCTTC,CASGGVTDYGYTF
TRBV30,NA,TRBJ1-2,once,TGTGCCTCCCGATTCTCGGGGGGTTACTATGGCTACACCTTC,CASRFSGGYYGYTF
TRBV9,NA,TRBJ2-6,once,TGTGCCAGCAGCTCCGGTTCCTCTGGGGCCAACGTCCTGACTTTC,CASSSGSSGANVLTF
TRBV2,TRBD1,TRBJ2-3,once,TGTGCCACCAGGGGGGATACGCAGTATTTT,CATRGDTQYF
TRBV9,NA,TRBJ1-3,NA,TGTGCCAGCAGCGTAGCTGGCATCTCTGGAAACACCATATATTTT,CASSVAGISGNTIYF
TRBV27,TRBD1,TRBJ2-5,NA,TGTGCCAGCAGTTTTGATGGGCGACGGGACAGGCCGTACTTC,CASSFDGRRDRPYF
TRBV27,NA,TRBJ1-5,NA,TGTGCCAGCAAACCGCAGGGAAACCATCAGCCCCAGCATTTT,CASKPQGNHQPQHF
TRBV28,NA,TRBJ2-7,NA,TGTGCCAGCAGTCAAAAACGCCCGCTACAGTTAGGGTACGAGCAGTACTTC,CASSQKRPLQLGYEQYF